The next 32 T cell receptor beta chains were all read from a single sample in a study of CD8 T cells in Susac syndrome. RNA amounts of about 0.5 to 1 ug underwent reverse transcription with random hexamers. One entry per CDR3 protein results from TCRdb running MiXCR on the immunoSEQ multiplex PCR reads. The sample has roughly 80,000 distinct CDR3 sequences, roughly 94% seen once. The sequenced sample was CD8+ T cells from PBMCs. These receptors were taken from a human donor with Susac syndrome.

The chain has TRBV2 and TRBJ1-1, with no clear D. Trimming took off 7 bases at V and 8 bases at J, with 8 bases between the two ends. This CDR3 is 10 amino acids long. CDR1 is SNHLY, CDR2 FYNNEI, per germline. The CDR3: CASTAREAFF. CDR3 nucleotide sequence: TGTGCCAGCACTGCAAGGGAAGCTTTCTTT.

The chain's CDR3 is CASSIGTGDYNEQFF. The CDR3 DNA reads as TGTGCCAGTAGTATCGGGACAGGGGATTACAATGAGCAGTTCTTC. V gene TRBV19 combines with J gene TRBJ2-1, with TRBD1 matching over 10 bases. With V trimmed by 3 bases and J by 4 bases, 3 bases remained unmatched. CDR1 LNHDA and CDR2 SQIVND come from the germline V gene (reference sequence). This CDR3 has 15 amino acids.

In nucleotides, the CDR3 is TGTGCCATCAGTGGGGGAGGAACGGACGAGCAGTACTTC. It codes for CAISGGGTDEQYF. V usage is TRBV10-3 and J usage is TRBJ2-7; D is possibly TRBD2 (6 bases). Germline V CDR1 and CDR2: ENHRY, SYGVKD. CDR3 length: 13 residues. Trimming took 4 bases from V and 5 from J, leaving 12 bases between them.

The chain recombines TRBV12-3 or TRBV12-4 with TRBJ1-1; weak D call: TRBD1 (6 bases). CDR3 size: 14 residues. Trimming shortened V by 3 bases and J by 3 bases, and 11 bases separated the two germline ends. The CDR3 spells CASSFGTSHTEAFF. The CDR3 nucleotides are TGTGCCAGCAGTTTCGGGACATCTCACACTGAAGCTTTCTTT.

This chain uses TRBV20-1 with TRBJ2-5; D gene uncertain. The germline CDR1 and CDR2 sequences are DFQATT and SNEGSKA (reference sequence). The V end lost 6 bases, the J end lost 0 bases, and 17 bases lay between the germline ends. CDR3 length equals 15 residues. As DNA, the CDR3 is TGCAGTGCCCCGGGCCCGATCCTGTACCAAGAGACCCAGTACTTC. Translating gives CSAPGPILYQETQYF.

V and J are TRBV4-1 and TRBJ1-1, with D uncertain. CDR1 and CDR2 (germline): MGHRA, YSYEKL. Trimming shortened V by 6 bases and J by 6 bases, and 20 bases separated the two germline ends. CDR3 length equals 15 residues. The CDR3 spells CASRAPGGSGAEAFF. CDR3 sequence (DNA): TGCGCCAGCAGAGCCCCAGGTGGGAGCGGGGCTGAAGCTTTCTTT.

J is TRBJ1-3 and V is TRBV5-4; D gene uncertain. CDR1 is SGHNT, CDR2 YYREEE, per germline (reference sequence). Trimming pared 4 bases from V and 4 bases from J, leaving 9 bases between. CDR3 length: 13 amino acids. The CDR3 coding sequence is TGTGCCAGCAGCCCCGGACGGGGAAACACCATATATTTT. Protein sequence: CASSPGRGNTIYF.

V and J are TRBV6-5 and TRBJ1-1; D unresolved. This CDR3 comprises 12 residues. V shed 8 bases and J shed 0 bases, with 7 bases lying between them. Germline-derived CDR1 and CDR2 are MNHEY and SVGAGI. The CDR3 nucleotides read TGTGCCAGCGGATTGCTGAACACTGAAGCTTTCTTT. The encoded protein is CASGLLNTEAFF.

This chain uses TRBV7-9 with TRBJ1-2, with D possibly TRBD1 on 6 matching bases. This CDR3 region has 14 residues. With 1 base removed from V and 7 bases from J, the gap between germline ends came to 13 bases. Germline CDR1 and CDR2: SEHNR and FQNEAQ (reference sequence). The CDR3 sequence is CASSLVGRGLGYTF. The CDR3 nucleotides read TGTGCCAGCAGCTTAGTGGGCAGGGGCCTTGGCTACACCTTC.

CDR3 in amino acids: CASSLRGPLPTF. The CDR3 DNA follows: TGTGCCAGCAGCTTACGGGGACCCCTCCCCACCTTC. V and J are TRBV7-2 and TRBJ1-2; possible D gene TRBD1, 5 bases. The CDR3 covers 12 residues. CDR1 is SGHTA, CDR2 FQGNSA, per germline. Trimming took 2 bases from V and 13 from J, leaving 14 bases between them.

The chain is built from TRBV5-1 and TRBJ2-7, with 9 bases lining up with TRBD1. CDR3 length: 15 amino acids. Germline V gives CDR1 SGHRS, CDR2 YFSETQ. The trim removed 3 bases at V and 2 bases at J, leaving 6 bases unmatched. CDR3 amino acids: CASSSPGTGTYEQYF. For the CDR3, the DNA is TGCGCCAGCAGCTCTCCCGGGACAGGGACCTACGAGCAGTACTTC.

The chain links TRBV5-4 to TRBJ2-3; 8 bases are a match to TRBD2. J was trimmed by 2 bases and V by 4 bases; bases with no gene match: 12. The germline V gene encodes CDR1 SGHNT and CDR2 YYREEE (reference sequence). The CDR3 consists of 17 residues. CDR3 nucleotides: TGTGCCAGCAGCCCGGGGGCTAGCGGGCGATCCACAGATACGCAGTATTTT. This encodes CASSPGASGRSTDTQYF.

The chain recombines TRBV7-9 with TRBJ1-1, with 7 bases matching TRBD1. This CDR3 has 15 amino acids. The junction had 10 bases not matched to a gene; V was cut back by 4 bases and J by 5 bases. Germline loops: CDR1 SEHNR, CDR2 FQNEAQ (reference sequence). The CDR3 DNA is TGTGCCAGCAGCTCCCCGACAGGGCTGGCTACTGAAGCTTTCTTT. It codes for CASSSPTGLATEAFF.

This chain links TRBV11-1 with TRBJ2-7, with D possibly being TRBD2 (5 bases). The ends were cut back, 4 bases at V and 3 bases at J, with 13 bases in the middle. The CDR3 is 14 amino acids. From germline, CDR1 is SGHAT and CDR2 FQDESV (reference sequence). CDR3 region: CASSSRGAHYEQYF. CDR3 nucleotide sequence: TGTGCCAGCAGCTCCCGGGGTGCGCACTACGAGCAGTACTTC.

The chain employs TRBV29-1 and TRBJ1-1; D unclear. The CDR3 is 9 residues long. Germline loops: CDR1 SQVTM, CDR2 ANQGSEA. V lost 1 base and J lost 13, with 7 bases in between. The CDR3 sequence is CSVEGSGFF. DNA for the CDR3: TGCAGCGTTGAAGGGTCCGGTTTCTTT. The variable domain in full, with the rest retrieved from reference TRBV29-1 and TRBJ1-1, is SAVISQKPSRDICQRGTSLTIQCQVDSQVTMMFWYRQQPGQSLTLIATANQGSEATYESGFVIDKFPISRPNLTFSTLTVSNMSPEDSSIYLCSVEGSGFFGQGTRLTVV.

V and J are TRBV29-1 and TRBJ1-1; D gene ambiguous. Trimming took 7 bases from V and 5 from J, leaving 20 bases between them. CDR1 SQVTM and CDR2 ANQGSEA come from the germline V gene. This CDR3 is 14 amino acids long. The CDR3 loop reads CSAAGLELTTEAFF. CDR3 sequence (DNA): TGCAGCGCCGCCGGGCTAGAACTAACGACTGAAGCTTTCTTT.

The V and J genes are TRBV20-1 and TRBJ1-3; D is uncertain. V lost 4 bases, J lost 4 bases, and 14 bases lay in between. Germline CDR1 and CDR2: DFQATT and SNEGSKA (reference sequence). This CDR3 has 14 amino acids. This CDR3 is CSATTVTGGNTIYF. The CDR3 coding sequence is TGCAGTGCTACTACAGTGACCGGAGGAAACACCATATATTTT.

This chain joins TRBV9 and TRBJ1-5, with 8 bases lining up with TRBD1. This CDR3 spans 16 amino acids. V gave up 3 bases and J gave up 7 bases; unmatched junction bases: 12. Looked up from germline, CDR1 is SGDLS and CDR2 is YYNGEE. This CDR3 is CASSEHPGGAEQPQHF. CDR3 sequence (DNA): TGTGCCAGCAGCGAGCATCCAGGGGGCGCGGAGCAGCCCCAGCATTTT.

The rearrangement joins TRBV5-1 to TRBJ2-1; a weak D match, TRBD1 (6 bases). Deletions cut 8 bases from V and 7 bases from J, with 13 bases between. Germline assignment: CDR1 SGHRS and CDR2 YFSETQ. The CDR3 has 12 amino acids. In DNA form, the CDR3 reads TGCGCCAGTACCAAGGGGGATAATGAGCAGTTCTTC. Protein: CASTKGDNEQFF.

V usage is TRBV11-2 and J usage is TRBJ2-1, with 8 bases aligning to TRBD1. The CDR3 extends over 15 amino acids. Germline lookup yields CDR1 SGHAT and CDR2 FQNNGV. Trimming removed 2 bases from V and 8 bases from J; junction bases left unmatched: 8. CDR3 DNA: TGTGCCAGCAGCTTATCGTCTGACAGGGGCCATGAGCAGTTCTTC. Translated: CASSLSSDRGHEQFF.

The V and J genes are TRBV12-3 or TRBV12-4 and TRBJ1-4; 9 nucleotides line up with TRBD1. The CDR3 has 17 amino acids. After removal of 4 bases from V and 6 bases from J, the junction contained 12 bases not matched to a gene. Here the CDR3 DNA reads TGTGCCAGCAGTTCGACAGGGGGGATAGAATCTCATGAAAAACTGTTTTTT. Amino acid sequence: CASSSTGGIESHEKLFF.

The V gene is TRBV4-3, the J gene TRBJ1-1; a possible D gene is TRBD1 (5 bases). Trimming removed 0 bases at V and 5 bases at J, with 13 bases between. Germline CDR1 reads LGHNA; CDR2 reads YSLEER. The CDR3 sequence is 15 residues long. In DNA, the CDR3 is TGCGCCAGCAGCCAAGATGGAGGGGCCTGGACTGAAGCTTTCTTT. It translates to CASSQDGGAWTEAFF.

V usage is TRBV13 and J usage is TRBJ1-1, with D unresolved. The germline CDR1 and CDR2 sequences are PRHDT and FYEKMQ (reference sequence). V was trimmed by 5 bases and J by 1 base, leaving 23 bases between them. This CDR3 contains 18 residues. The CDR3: CASSPPPSEAHWNTEAFF. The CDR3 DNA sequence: TGTGCCAGCAGCCCACCTCCCTCCGAGGCACACTGGAACACTGAAGCTTTCTTT.

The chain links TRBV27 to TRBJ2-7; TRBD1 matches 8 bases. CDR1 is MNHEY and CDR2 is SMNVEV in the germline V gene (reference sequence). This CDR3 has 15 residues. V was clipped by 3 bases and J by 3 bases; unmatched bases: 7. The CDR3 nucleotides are TGTGCCAGCAGTTTGATCAGGGGGCGGTTCTACGAGCAGTACTTC. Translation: CASSLIRGRFYEQYF.

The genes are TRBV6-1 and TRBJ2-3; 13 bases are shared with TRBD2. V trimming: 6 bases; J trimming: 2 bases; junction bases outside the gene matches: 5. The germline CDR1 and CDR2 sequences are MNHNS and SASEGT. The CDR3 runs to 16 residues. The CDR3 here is CASSPGLAGNTDTQYF. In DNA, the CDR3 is TGTGCCAGCAGCCCGGGACTAGCGGGGAACACAGATACGCAGTATTTT.

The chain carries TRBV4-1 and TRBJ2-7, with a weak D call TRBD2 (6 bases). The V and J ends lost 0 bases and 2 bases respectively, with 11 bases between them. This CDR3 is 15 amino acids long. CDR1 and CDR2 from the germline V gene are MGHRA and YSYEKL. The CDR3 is CASSQDPGRTYEQYF. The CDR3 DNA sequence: TGCGCCAGCAGCCAAGATCCTGGGAGGACCTACGAGCAGTACTTC.

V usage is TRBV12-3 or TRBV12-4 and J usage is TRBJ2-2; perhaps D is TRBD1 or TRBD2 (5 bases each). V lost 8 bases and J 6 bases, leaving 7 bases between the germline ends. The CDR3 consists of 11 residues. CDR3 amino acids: CASLGAGELFF. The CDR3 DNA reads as TGTGCCAGCCTGGGGGCCGGGGAGCTGTTTTTT.

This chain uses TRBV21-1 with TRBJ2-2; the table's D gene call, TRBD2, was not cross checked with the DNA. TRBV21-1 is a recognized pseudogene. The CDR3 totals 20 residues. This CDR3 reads CASSKECRVPSRRGTGELFF. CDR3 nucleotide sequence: TGTGCCAGCAGCAAAGAGTGTAGGGTCCCTTCCCGTCGGGGGACCGGGGAGCTGTTTTTT.

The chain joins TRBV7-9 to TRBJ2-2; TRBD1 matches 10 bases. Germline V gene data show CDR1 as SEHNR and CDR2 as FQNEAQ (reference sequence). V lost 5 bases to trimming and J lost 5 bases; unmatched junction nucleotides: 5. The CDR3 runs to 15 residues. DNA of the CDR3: TGTGCCAGCAGCACCTGGACAGGGGGGACCGGGGAGCTGTTTTTT. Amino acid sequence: CASSTWTGGTGELFF.

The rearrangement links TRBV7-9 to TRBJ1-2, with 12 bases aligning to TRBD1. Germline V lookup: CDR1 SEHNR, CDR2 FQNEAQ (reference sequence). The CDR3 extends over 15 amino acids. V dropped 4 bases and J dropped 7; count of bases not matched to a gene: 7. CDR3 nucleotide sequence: TGTGCCAGCAGCTCGCCGGGACAGGGGGCGGTTGGCTACACCTTC. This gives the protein CASSSPGQGAVGYTF.

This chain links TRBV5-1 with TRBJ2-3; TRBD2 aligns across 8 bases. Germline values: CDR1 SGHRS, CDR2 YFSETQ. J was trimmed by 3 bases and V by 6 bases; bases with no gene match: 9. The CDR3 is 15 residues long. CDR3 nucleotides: TGCGCCAGCAAGCCGGGACTAGGTGTAACAGATACGCAGTATTTT. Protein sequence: CASKPGLGVTDTQYF. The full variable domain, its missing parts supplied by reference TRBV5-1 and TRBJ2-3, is KAGVTQTPRYLIKTRGQQVTLSCSPISGHRSVSWYQQTPGQGLQFLFEYFSETQRNKGNFPGRFSGRQFSNSRSEMNVSTLELGDSALYLCASKPGLGVTDTQYFGPGTRLTVL.

Here the CDR3 reads CASSIAPGYEQYF. CDR3 sequence (DNA): TGTGCCAGTAGTATAGCACCGGGCTACGAGCAGTACTTC. J is TRBJ2-7 and V is TRBV19; no clear D. Germline V gives CDR1 LNHDA, CDR2 SQIVND (reference sequence). The CDR3 has 13 amino acids. V was cut by 1 base and J by 3 bases, with 7 bases left in between. Together with reference TRBV19 and TRBJ2-7, the CDR3 gives the full variable domain: DGGITQSPKYLFRKEGQNVTLSCEQNLNHDAMYWYRQDPGQGLRLIYYSQIVNDFQKGDIAEGYSVSREKKESFPLTVTSAQKNPTAFYLCASSIAPGYEQYFGPGTRLTVT.